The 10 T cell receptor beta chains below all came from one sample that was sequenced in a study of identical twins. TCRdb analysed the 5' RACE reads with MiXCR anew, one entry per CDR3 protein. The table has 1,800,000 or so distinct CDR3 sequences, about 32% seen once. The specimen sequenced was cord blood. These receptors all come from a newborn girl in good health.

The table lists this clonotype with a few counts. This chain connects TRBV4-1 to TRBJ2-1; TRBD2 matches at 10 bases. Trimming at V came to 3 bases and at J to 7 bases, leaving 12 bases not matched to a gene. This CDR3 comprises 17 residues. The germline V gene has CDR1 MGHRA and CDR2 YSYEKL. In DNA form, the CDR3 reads TGCGCCAGCAGCCACCGGAAAGGCCTAGCGGGAGTTAATGAGCAGTTCTTC. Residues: CASSHRKGLAGVNEQFF.

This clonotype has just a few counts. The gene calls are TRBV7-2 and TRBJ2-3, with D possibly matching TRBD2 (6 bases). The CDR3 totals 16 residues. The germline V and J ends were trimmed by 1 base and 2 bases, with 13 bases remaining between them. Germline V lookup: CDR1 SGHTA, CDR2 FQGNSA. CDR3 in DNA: TGTGCCAGCAGCTTAGGACTGACTAGTTCCACAGATACGCAGTATTTT. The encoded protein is CASSLGLTSSTDTQYF.

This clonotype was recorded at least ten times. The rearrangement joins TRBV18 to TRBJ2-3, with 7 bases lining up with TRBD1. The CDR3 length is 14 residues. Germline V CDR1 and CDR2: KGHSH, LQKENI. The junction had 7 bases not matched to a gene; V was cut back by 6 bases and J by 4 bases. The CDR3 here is CASSMTGKADTQYF. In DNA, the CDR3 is TGTGCCAGCTCTATGACAGGGAAGGCAGATACGCAGTATTTT.

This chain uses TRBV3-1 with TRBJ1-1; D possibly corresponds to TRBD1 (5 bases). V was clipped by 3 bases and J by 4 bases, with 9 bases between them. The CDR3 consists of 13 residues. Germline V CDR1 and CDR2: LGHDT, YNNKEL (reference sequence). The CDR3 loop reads CASSHLGPTEAFF. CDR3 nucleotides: TGTGCCAGCAGCCATCTGGGGCCCACTGAAGCTTTCTTT.

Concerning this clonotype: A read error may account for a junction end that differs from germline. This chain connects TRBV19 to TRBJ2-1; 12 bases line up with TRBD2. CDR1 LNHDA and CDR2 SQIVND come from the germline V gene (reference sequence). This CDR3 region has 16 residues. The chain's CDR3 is CASGIAETSGRNEQFF. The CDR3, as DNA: TGTGCCAGTGGTATAGCTGAGACTAGCGGGAGAAATGAGCAGTTCTTC.

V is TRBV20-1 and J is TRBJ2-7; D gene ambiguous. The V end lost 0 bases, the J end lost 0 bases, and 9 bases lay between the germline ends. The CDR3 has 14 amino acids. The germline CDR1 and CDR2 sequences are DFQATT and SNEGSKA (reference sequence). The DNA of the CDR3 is TGCAGTGCTAGAGATCGAGACACCTCCTACGAGCAGTACTTC. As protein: CSARDRDTSYEQYF.

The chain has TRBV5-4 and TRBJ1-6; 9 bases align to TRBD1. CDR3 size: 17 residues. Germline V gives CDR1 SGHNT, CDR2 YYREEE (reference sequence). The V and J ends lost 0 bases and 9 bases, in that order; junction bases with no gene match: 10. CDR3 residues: CASSLVGTGNMGSPLHF. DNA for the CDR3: TGTGCCAGCAGCTTGGTCGGGACAGGGAATATGGGTTCACCCCTCCACTTT.

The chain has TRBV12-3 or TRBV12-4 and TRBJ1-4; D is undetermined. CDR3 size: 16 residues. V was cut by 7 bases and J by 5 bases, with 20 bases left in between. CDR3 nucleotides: TGTGCCAGCACCCCCGGGCGTGGGGTCTGGAATGAAAAACTGTTTTTT. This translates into CASTPGRGVWNEKLFF.

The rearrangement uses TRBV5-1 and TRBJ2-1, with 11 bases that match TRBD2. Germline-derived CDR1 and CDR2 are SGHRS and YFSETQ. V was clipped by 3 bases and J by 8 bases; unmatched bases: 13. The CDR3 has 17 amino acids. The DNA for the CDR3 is TGCGCCAGCAGCTCAGGCACCATTAGCGGGGGGGCTGATGAGCAGTTCTTC. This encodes CASSSGTISGGADEQFF.

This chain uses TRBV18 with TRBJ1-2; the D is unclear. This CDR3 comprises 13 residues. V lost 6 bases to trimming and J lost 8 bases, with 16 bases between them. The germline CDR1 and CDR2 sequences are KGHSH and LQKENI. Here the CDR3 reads CASSITTGIGYTF. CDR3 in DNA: TGTGCCAGCTCTATAACGACGGGTATCGGCTACACCTTC.